The following is a T cell receptor beta chain sequence with its context. Its specificity is not known. For TCR, cDNA came from 5'RACE template switching, which added a universal primer site and UMIs. Each CDR3 protein gets one entry after TCRdb re-called the 5' RACE reads with MiXCR. The sample contains hundreds of thousands of distinct CDR3 sequences, under 20% of which appear only once. The data originate from a study of T cells after yellow fever vaccination. Study-level background: The SMART-Seq v4 Ultra Low Input method served to prepare the low-cell-number fractions. Study-level results: Bulk-population clonotypes that are abundant could appear as contaminants in FACS-sorted repertoires. Boosting was followed by the reappearance of most primary-vaccination clones (around 95% CD4, 85% to 90% CD8).

CDR3 size: 16 residues. CDR1 and CDR2 from the germline V gene are SGHDT and YYEEEE. V lost 3 bases and J lost 4, with 19 bases in between. The source was PBMCs, collected before the yellow fever booster vaccination. The TCR was taken from a man aged 18 to 30 who received the YFV17D yellow fever vaccine. V is TRBV5-6 and J is TRBJ1-2, with D possibly being TRBD1 (5 bases). CDR3 sequence (DNA): TGTGCCAGCAGCTCGCCGGACACGCCTTACTTCTATGGCTACACCTTC. Protein: CASSSPDTPYFYGYTF.